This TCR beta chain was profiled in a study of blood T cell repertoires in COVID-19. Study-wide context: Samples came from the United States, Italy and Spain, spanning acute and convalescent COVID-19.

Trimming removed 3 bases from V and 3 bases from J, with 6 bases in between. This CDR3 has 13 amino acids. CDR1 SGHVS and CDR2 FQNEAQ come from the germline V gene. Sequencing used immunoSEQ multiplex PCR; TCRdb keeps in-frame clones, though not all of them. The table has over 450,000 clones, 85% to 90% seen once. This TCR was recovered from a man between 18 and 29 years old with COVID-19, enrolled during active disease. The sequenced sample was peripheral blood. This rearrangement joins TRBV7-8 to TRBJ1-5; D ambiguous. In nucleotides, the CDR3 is TGTGCCAGCAGCTTCTTGGCCAATCAGCCCCAGCATTTT. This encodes CASSFLANQPQHF.